Presented here are 28 T cell receptor beta chains from one specimen sequenced in a study of OX40 agonist ivuxolimab in advanced cancers. The table came from immunoSEQ multiplex PCR; TCRdb's copy has only in-frame clones and leaves some out. The sample gives about 48,000 clones, 83% of which show up once; over 1% is in the top ten. This specimen was CD4+ or CD8+ T cells sorted from blood, taken in a trial of the OX40 agonist ivuxolimab. The receptors stem from an adult with an advanced solid tumor such as melanoma, head and neck, liver or kidney cancer.

Remarks on this clone: Other DNA sequences of this sample code for an identical CDR3. V gene TRBV7-2 combines with J gene TRBJ2-7; D ambiguous. The CDR3 is made up of 12 amino acids. Looked up from germline, CDR1 is SGHTA and CDR2 is FQGNSA. The V end was cut by 2 bases, the J end by 3 bases, with 5 bases between. The CDR3 region has the DNA TGTGCCAGCAGCTTAACTTTCTACGAGCAGTACTTC. Protein product: CASSLTFYEQYF.

The gene calls are TRBV18 and TRBJ2-5, with TRBD1 matching over 7 bases. V lost 3 bases, J lost 5 bases, and 9 bases stayed unmatched. The CDR3 runs to 15 residues. Germline CDR1 reads KGHSH; CDR2 reads LQKENI. CDR3 sequence (DNA): TGTGCCAGCTCACCTCGGACAGGCCAGGGGGAGACCCAGTACTTC. Its protein product is CASSPRTGQGETQYF.

CDR3 nucleotides: TGCAGCGTTGCAGTCGGGGGGGGGACAGATACGCAGTATTTT. Translating it yields CSVAVGGGTDTQYF. The V and J genes are TRBV29-1 and TRBJ2-3; 8 bases align to TRBD2. Germline trimming cut 4 bases from V and 3 bases from J; bases unmatched to any gene: 6. Germline CDR1 and CDR2: SQVTM and ANQGSEA. The length of the CDR3 is 14 residues.

The rearrangement joins TRBV2 to TRBJ2-5; 11 nucleotides match TRBD2. Trimming took 10 bases from V and 7 from J; bases not matched to a gene: 14. CDR1 SNHLY and CDR2 FYNNEI come from the germline V gene. This CDR3 contains 15 residues. DNA of the CDR3: TGTGCCACCCGGCAGGAACTAGCGGGGGTAGGGACCCAGTACTTC. This encodes CATRQELAGVGTQYF.

The CDR3 sequence is CASSYSGEYGGEKLFF. The CDR3 DNA follows: TGTGCCAGCAGTTACTCAGGGGAATATGGTGGCGAAAAACTGTTTTTT. The V gene is TRBV6-6, the J gene TRBJ1-4, with D maybe TRBD1 (5 bases). The germline V and J ends were trimmed by 0 bases and 8 bases, with 16 bases remaining between them. CDR3 size: 16 residues. Germline lookup yields CDR1 MNHNY and CDR2 SVGAGI (reference sequence).

The chain recombines TRBV7-8 with TRBJ2-7; a possible D gene is TRBD1 (5 bases). Germline V gene sequence: CDR1 SGHVS, CDR2 FQNEAQ. V shed 5 bases and J shed 1 base, with 12 bases lying between them. This CDR3 has 14 residues. CDR3 sequence (DNA): TGTGCCAGCAGCCCCCGGACATCATCCTACGAGCAGTACTTC. Encoded protein: CASSPRTSSYEQYF. Filled out from reference TRBV7-8 and TRBJ2-7, the complete variable domain reads GAGVSQSPRYKVAKRGQDVALRCDPISGHVSLFWYQQALGQGPEFLTYFQNEAQLDKSGLPSDRFFAERPEGSVSTLKIQRTQQEDSAVYLCASSPRTSSYEQYFGPGTRLTVT.

About this clone itself: Other nucleotide sequences from this sample produce the same CDR3. The chain couples TRBV4-1 to TRBJ1-6; D not resolved. Trimming cost V 4 bases and J 9 bases, with 10 bases left between them. This CDR3 region has 13 residues. CDR1 is MGHRA and CDR2 is YSYEKL in the germline V gene. The CDR3 spells CASSLRVGSPLHF. The CDR3 region has the DNA TGCGCCAGCAGCCTCAGAGTTGGTTCACCCCTCCACTTT.

The chain links TRBV7-8 to TRBJ1-5; D ambiguous. CDR1 SGHVS and CDR2 FQNEAQ come from the germline V gene. The CDR3 totals 15 residues. The V gene lost 0 bases and the J gene lost 4 bases, with 10 bases spanning the gap. In nucleotides, the CDR3 is TGTGCCAGCAGCTTAGCGGGGTCCATAAATCAGCCCCAGCATTTT. Residues: CASSLAGSINQPQHF.

This chain joins TRBV19 and TRBJ2-4, with TRBD1 identical over 7 bases. After removal of 6 bases from V and 0 bases from J, the junction contained 14 bases not matched to a gene. CDR1 and CDR2 (germline): LNHDA, SQIVND (reference sequence). The CDR3 contains 18 residues. The CDR3 DNA is TGTGCCAGTAGAAACCCGGGACAGACAACCTTAGCCAAAAACATTCAGTACTTC. Its protein is CASRNPGQTTLAKNIQYF.

The rearrangement uses TRBV14 and TRBJ2-1; perhaps TRBD2 as D (5 bases). V lost 3 bases, J lost 5 bases, and 11 bases lay in between. The germline gives CDR1 SGHDN, CDR2 FVKESK. The CDR3 sequence is 14 residues long. As DNA, the CDR3 is TGTGCCAGCAGCCATTACGGGGAGAACAATGAGCAGTTCTTC. It specifies CASSHYGENNEQFF. Drawing the rest from reference TRBV14 and TRBJ2-1, the complete variable domain is EAGVTQFPSHSVIEKGQTVTLRCDPISGHDNLYWYRRVMGKEIKFLLHFVKESKQDESGMPNNRFLAERTGGTYSTLKVQPAELEDSGVYFCASSHYGENNEQFFGPGTRLTVL.

This sequence joins TRBV11-2 and TRBJ1-2; 7 nucleotides match TRBD1. The CDR3 runs 14 residues. Trimming at V came to 5 bases and at J to 6 bases, leaving 9 bases not matched to a gene. Germline-derived CDR1 and CDR2 are SGHAT and FQNNGV. In nucleotides, the CDR3 is TGTGCCAGCAGCAGACCAGGGGGGTTCGATGGCTACACCTTC. Translated: CASSRPGGFDGYTF.

CDR3 sequence: CASSLVPANNEKLFF. CDR3 nucleotide sequence: TGTGCCAGCAGCTTAGTACCAGCAAATAATGAAAAACTGTTTTTT. The rearrangement uses TRBV11-2 and TRBJ1-4; D is undetermined. Germline values: CDR1 SGHAT, CDR2 FQNNGV. The CDR3 runs 15 residues. Deletions cut 1 base from V and 4 bases from J, with 10 bases between.

The chain employs TRBV19 and TRBJ1-5; 7 nucleotides align to TRBD1. The CDR3 runs to 15 residues. Per germline, CDR1 LNHDA and CDR2 SQIVND (reference sequence). With 5 bases clipped from V and 2 bases from J, the junction kept 6 bases outside the gene matches. The CDR3 sequence: CASSPPGQRNQPQHF. The CDR3 DNA reads TGTGCCAGTAGTCCTCCGGGACAGCGCAATCAGCCCCAGCATTTT.

This clone showed up just a few times. This sequence joins TRBV19 and TRBJ1-5; possible D gene TRBD1, 6 bases. The CDR3 is 15 residues long. The V gene's germline CDR1 is LNHDA and CDR2 SQIVND (reference sequence). Trimming pared 9 bases from V and 0 bases from J, leaving 15 bases between. The chain's CDR3 is CASNTGSYSNQPQHF. As DNA, the CDR3 is TGTGCCAGCAATACAGGGTCCTATAGCAATCAGCCCCAGCATTTT.

The chain is built from TRBV5-1 and TRBJ2-3; D gene unclear. Trimming took off 0 bases at V and 5 bases at J, with 7 bases between the two ends. The CDR3 has 13 residues. Looked up from germline, CDR1 is SGHRS and CDR2 is YFSETQ. The CDR3 DNA sequence: TGCGCCAGCAGCTTGGGACAAGGAGATACGCAGTATTTT. It is translated as CASSLGQGDTQYF.

V and J are TRBV11-2 and TRBJ2-1; D is unresolved. Trimming removed 1 base from V and 3 bases from J, with 7 bases in between. The CDR3 is 14 amino acids. CDR1 and CDR2 (germline): SGHAT, FQNNGV. The CDR3 reads CASSLVPFYNEQFF. DNA of the CDR3: TGTGCCAGCAGCTTAGTCCCCTTCTACAATGAGCAGTTCTTC.

The chain joins TRBV5-4 to TRBJ2-1; TRBD2 agrees at 14 bases. This CDR3 is built from 15 residues. Germline V gene lookup returns CDR1 SGHNT and CDR2 YYREEE (reference sequence). Trimming cost V 4 bases and J 11 bases; bases outside gene matches: 8. The CDR3 DNA sequence: TGTGCCAGCAGCCTGACTAGCGGGGGGGCCCCCCAGCAGTTCTTC. Its protein is CASSLTSGGAPQQFF.

The chain uses TRBV5-1 and TRBJ2-4, with D unclear. This CDR3 spans 14 amino acids. Trimming removed 0 bases at V and 5 bases at J, with 9 bases between. CDR1 SGHRS and CDR2 YFSETQ come from the germline V gene. In nucleotides, the CDR3 is TGCGCCAGCAGCTTGGAGGCGGTCCAAAACATTCAGTACTTC. Encoded protein: CASSLEAVQNIQYF.

This chain joins TRBV28 and TRBJ2-7, with TRBD1 matching 12 bases. The CDR3 has 15 amino acids. Unmatched junction bases numbered 8, after V lost 4 bases and J lost 7 bases. Germline V gene sequence: CDR1 MDHEN, CDR2 SYDVKM. The CDR3 reads CASSSAGQGAREQYF. The CDR3 DNA is TGTGCCAGCAGTTCGGCGGGACAGGGGGCGCGGGAGCAGTACTTC.

This clone showed up just once. The rearrangement uses TRBV7-2 and TRBJ2-1; 11 nucleotides line up with TRBD2. CDR3 size: 15 residues. The trim removed 6 bases at V and 2 bases at J, leaving 3 bases unmatched. Germline-derived CDR1 and CDR2 are SGHTA and FQGNSA. The CDR3 sequence is CASRRGLAAYNEQFF. DNA for the CDR3: TGTGCCAGCAGGCGGGGACTAGCGGCCTACAATGAGCAGTTCTTC.

This clone has just one count. J is TRBJ1-2 and V is TRBV10-3; TRBD1 aligns across 7 bases. This CDR3 is built from 14 residues. V lost 5 bases to trimming and J lost 6 bases; unmatched junction nucleotides: 9. Germline V gene sequence: CDR1 ENHRY, CDR2 SYGVKD. The DNA for the CDR3 is TGTGCCATCAGTCGGGACAGACAAAACGATGGCTACACCTTC. This translates into CAISRDRQNDGYTF.

The V call is TRBV28, the J call TRBJ2-5; D is unclear. V was trimmed by 5 bases and J by 1 base, leaving 2 bases between them. Looked up from germline, CDR1 is MDHEN and CDR2 is SYDVKM. CDR3 length: 11 amino acids. Here the CDR3 reads CASSTQETQYF. CDR3 nucleotides: TGTGCCAGCAGTACCCAAGAGACCCAGTACTTC.

The genes are TRBV6-1 and TRBJ2-3; 8 bases fit TRBD1. J was trimmed by 3 bases and V by 5 bases; bases with no gene match: 7. The germline gives CDR1 MNHNS, CDR2 SASEGT. This CDR3 is 15 amino acids long. The CDR3 DNA is TGTGCCAGCAGTACGCAATGGACAGGGACAGATACGCAGTATTTT. It codes for CASSTQWTGTDTQYF.

The chain has TRBV5-1 and TRBJ2-5; the match to TRBD2 covers 10 bases. The V gene end was trimmed by 4 bases and the J gene end by 2 bases; junction bases not matched to a gene: 5. The CDR3 has 15 amino acids. Per germline, CDR1 SGHRS and CDR2 YFSETQ. CDR3 sequence (DNA): TGCGCCAGCAGCCCAGCGGGGGGGCAACAAGAGACCCAGTACTTC. Translated, it gives CASSPAGGQQETQYF.

V usage is TRBV19 and J usage is TRBJ2-3; D could derive from TRBD1 or TRBD2 (6 bases each). Germline values: CDR1 LNHDA, CDR2 SQIVND (reference sequence). V lost 1 base and J 0 bases, leaving 17 bases between the germline ends. The length of the CDR3 is 18 residues. CDR3 DNA sequence: TGTGCCAGTAGTATAGGGGGGGCACGCGGGACTAGCACAGATACGCAGTATTTT. The encoded protein is CASSIGGARGTSTDTQYF.

The chain couples TRBV5-4 to TRBJ1-4; D might be TRBD1 (5 bases). The CDR3 loop spans 13 amino acids. Per the germline V gene, CDR1 is SGHNT and CDR2 is YYREEE (reference sequence). The V end lost 4 bases, the J end lost 8 bases, and 12 bases lay between the germline ends. The DNA of the CDR3 is TGTGCCAGCAGCCGGACGCAGGGCGAAAAACTGTTTTTT. Its translation is CASSRTQGEKLFF.

The rearrangement uses TRBV6-6 and TRBJ1-1; D is possibly TRBD1 (5 bases). V dropped 2 bases and J dropped 1 base, with 11 bases sitting between them. The CDR3 covers 15 residues. The germline V gene has CDR1 MNHNY and CDR2 SVGAGI (reference sequence). CDR3 bases: TGTGCCAGCAGTTACCAGGGACGGGCGAACACTGAAGCTTTCTTT. As protein: CASSYQGRANTEAFF.

This clone turned up a few times. The CDR3 nucleotides are TGTGCCAGCAGTTTACCCCCGGGACAGGGGATTCCCCACGAGCAGTACTTC. Residues: CASSLPPGQGIPHEQYF. The chain joins TRBV27 to TRBJ2-7, with 10 bases fitting TRBD1. This CDR3 has 17 residues. V trimming: 2 bases; J trimming: 5 bases; junction bases outside the gene matches: 12. Germline-derived CDR1 and CDR2 are MNHEY and SMNVEV (reference sequence).